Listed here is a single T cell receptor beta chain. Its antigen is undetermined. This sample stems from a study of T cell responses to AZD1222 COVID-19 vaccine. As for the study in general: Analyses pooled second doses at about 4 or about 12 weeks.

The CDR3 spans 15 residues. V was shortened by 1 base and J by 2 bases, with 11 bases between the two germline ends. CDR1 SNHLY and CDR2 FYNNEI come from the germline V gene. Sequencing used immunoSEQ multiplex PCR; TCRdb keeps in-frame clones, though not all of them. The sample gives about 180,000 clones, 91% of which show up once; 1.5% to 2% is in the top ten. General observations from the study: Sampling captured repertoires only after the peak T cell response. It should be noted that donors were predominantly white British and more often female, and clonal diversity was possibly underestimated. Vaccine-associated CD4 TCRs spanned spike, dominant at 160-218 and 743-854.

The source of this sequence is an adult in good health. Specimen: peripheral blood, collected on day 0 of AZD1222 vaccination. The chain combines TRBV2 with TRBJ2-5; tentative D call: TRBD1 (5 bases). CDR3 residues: CASSEGGSGQETQYF. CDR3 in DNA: TGTGCCAGCAGTGAAGGGGGCTCAGGGCAAGAGACCCAGTACTTC.